This TCR beta chain is drawn from a study of technical replicates of blood from a handful of donors. V dropped 4 bases and J dropped 4 bases, with 11 bases sitting between them. Germline CDR1 and CDR2: SGHRS and YFSETQ. This CDR3 contains 14 residues. The assay was immunoSEQ multiplex PCR, and TCRdb's table has in-frame clones only and misses some. This sample carries about 81,000 clones, about 96% of them seen once, and the ten largest clones take around 0.2%. This clone is a singleton in its sample. The sample consisted of T cells isolated from PBMCs. The sequence derives from a human donor in good health. The rearrangement uses TRBV5-1 and TRBJ2-2, with D possibly TRBD1 on 5 matching bases. In nucleotides, the CDR3 is TGCGCCAGCAGCCGGACATCTCCCACCGGGGAGCTGTTTTTT. This gives the protein CASSRTSPTGELFF.